One sample yielded the 12 T cell receptor beta chains listed below, sequenced in a study of tumor and adjacent non-tumor tissue in lung cancer. TCRbeta libraries were built with three rounds of nested PCR, modified from ARM-PCR. Each CDR3 protein gets one entry after TCRdb re-called the multiplex PCR reads with MiXCR. Of over 110,000 distinct CDR3 sequences listed, around 60% are singletons. RNA was extracted from bulk tissue without any cell sorting. The sample comprised lung tumor tissue. These receptors were collected from a man aged 55 to 70 with small cell lung cancer.

V usage is TRBV10-3 and J usage is TRBJ2-1; tentatively, D is TRBD2 (8 bases). The germline gives CDR1 ENHRY, CDR2 SYGVKD. CDR3 length: 13 residues. CDR3 bases: TGTACCGATTCGGGAGGGACAGAACTTGAGCAGTTCTTC. Translating it yields CTDSGGTELEQFF.

In its sample, this clonotype was seen a few times. The J gene is TRBJ2-1, the V gene TRBV5-1, with TRBD2 identical over 7 bases. Trimming took 4 bases from V and 7 from J; bases not matched to a gene: 11. The CDR3 has 15 amino acids. CDR1 is SGHRS and CDR2 is YFSETQ in the germline V gene. The CDR3 sequence is CASSTIAGRSNEQFF. CDR3 in DNA: TGCGCCAGCAGCACTATAGCGGGTCGGAGTAATGAGCAGTTCTTC. Full variable domain (rest looked up from reference TRBV5-1 and TRBJ2-1): KAGVTQTPRYLIKTRGQQVTLSCSPISGHRSVSWYQQTPGQGLQFLFEYFSETQRNKGNFPGRFSGRQFSNSRSEMNVSTLELGDSALYLCASSTIAGRSNEQFFGPGTRLTVL.

The V gene is TRBV6-5, the J gene TRBJ2-7; D is perhaps TRBD2 (8 bases). CDR1 MNHEY and CDR2 SVGAGI come from the germline V gene. This CDR3 is 20 amino acids long. Deletions cut 8 bases from V and 5 bases from J, with 37 bases between. DNA for the CDR3: TGTGCCAGCGGCCACCGCCGACAGGGTCGTGCGGGAGGACGAGACGACGAGCAGTACTTC. Protein: CASGHRRQGRAGGRDDEQYF.

This clonotype was found once. The CDR3 carries no conserved terminal phenylalanine or tryptophan, so it likely arises from a read error. This chain's CDR3 is CASSRGSRLGPQHL. CDR3 coding DNA: TGTGCCAGCAGTCGAGGGTCGAGGTTGGGGCCCCAGCATCTT. This sequence joins TRBV12-3 or TRBV12-4 and TRBJ1-5; no clear D gene. The CDR3 is made up of 14 amino acids. Trimming took 5 bases from V and 9 from J, leaving 17 bases between them.

This clonotype has a single count. The rearrangement links TRBV6-1 to TRBJ1-2; D is possibly TRBD1 (6 bases). The CDR3 is 14 residues long. From germline, CDR1 is MNHNS and CDR2 SASEGT. The DNA of the CDR3 is TGTGCATGCACGTTATCCCGGGACAATCATGGCTACACCTTC. Translation: CACTLSRDNHGYTF.

Turning to this clonotype: The junction shows a germline mismatch at one end, possibly a read error. CDR3: CSASAPSRRSYNKQFF. CDR3 sequence (DNA): TGCAGTGCTAGCGCTCCCTCGCGGCGCTCCTACAATAAGCAGTTCTTC. The chain is built from TRBV20-1 and TRBJ2-1, with D unclear. The CDR3 is 16 residues long. Germline V gives CDR1 DFQATT, CDR2 SNEGSKA (reference sequence).

For this clonotype: The germline gene is not matched at one end of the junction; a read error may be the cause. V is TRBV29-1 and J is TRBJ2-1, with TRBD1 matching over 8 bases. This CDR3 spans 24 amino acids. CDR1 SQVTM and CDR2 ANQGSEA come from the germline V gene. CDR3 sequence (DNA): TGCAGCGTTGAAGGGCGGAACAAGGGCCCACAGAAGGAAGGACAGGGTCAGGGCTACAATAAGCAGTTCTTC. Encoded protein: CSVEGRNKGPQKEGQGQGYNKQFF.

To note about this clonotype: A much larger clonotype is one base distant, so this may be a read error. The chain is built from TRBV12-3 or TRBV12-4 and TRBJ1-2, with TRBD1 identical over 7 bases. The CDR3 is 12 amino acids. In nucleotides, the CDR3 is TGTACCAGCAGTCGGGACAGCTATGGCTACACCTTC. It encodes CTSSRDSYGYTF.

This clonotype was observed at least ten times. The chain has TRBV5-4 and TRBJ2-7; D is perhaps TRBD1 or TRBD2 (5 bases each). The CDR3 sequence is 12 residues long. Germline loops: CDR1 SGHNT, CDR2 YYREEE (reference sequence). The ends were cut back, 4 bases at V and 6 bases at J, with 11 bases in the middle. CDR3 bases: TGTGCCAGCAGCCGCACAGGAGGCGAGCAGTACTTC. This encodes CASSRTGGEQYF.

This clonotype occurred many times. The chain is built from TRBV11-1 and TRBJ2-1; the D is unclear. V dropped 4 bases and J dropped 8 bases, with 18 bases sitting between them. This CDR3 contains 15 residues. The germline V gene has CDR1 SGHAT and CDR2 FQDESV (reference sequence). CDR3 in DNA: TGTGCCAGCAGCTCTCTTACGGACCCTGGGGATGAGCAGTTCTTC. This translates into CASSSLTDPGDEQFF.

Turning to this clonotype: A much larger clone lies one base from this, so it may be a read error. The gene calls are TRBV20-1 and TRBJ2-7; TRBD2 is a possible D gene (6 bases). Per the germline V gene, CDR1 is DFQATT and CDR2 is SNEGSKA (reference sequence). V lost 5 bases and J 3 bases, leaving 20 bases between the germline ends. The CDR3 length is 15 residues. The CDR3 DNA is TGCAGTGCTGCACGGCGGGACGCCTGGATCTACGAGCAGTACTTC. It is translated as CSAARRDAWIYEQYF.

This clonotype came up once. The rearrangement links TRBV20-1 to TRBJ2-5; no firm D call. V was pared by 8 bases and J by 6 bases, with 19 bases between. The CDR3 is 13 residues long. Germline V gene data show CDR1 as DFQATT and CDR2 as SNEGSKA (reference sequence). The CDR3 coding sequence is TGCAGTTCTGCTACACAGCCCATGAAGACCCAGTACTTC. It encodes CSSATQPMKTQYF.